Below, 24 T cell receptor beta chains from the same sample are listed, as sequenced in a study of blood T cell repertoires in COVID-19. TCRdb keeps only in-frame clones here, not all; method: immunoSEQ multiplex PCR. The data contain roughly 250,000 clones, almost 85% of them seen just once; the ten biggest clones take up roughly 4%. What was sequenced was peripheral blood. Source of these receptors: a man in his fifties with acute or convalescent COVID-19.

This chain links TRBV18 with TRBJ1-3, with D possibly matching TRBD1 (6 bases). In germline, CDR1 is KGHSH, CDR2 LQKENI. Trimming removed 4 bases at V and 4 bases at J, with 14 bases between. The CDR3 runs 15 residues. The DNA of the CDR3 is TGTGCCAGCTCACAACTACAGGGCTCAGGAAACACCATATATTTT. Its translation is CASSQLQGSGNTIYF.

V is TRBV6-1 and J is TRBJ1-2; D is uncertain. This CDR3 region has 15 residues. Germline V gene lookup returns CDR1 MNHNS and CDR2 SASEGT. The V gene lost 0 bases and the J gene lost 6 bases, with 14 bases spanning the gap. The CDR3 DNA reads as TGTGCCAGCAGTGAAGCAGTTGCGGAATCGGATGGCTACACCTTC. This codes for CASSEAVAESDGYTF.

This chain joins TRBV5-1 and TRBJ1-5; no clear D gene. The length of the CDR3 is 13 residues. V shed 4 bases and J shed 4 bases, with 9 bases lying between them. Per germline, CDR1 SGHRS and CDR2 YFSETQ. The CDR3 nucleotides are TGCGCCAGCAGCGAGGAACTAAATCAGCCCCAGCATTTT. Protein product: CASSEELNQPQHF.

The chain joins TRBV7-3 to TRBJ1-4; 7 bases fit TRBD1. J lost 7 bases, V lost 5 bases, and 7 bases had no gene match. The germline V gene has CDR1 SGHTA and CDR2 FQGTGA. The CDR3 has 14 amino acids. As DNA, the CDR3 is TGTGCCAGCAGCCCGACAGGGCGGGGTGAAAAACTGTTTTTT. Its protein product is CASSPTGRGEKLFF.

The count of this clone is one. V and J are TRBV18 and TRBJ1-1, with D possibly TRBD1 on 5 matching bases. CDR3 length equals 15 residues. CDR1 is KGHSH and CDR2 is LQKENI in the germline V gene. V lost 2 bases and J 7 bases, leaving 17 bases between the germline ends. The CDR3, as DNA: TGTGCCAGCTCACCAGTCGTAACTGGGGCTAATGAAGCTTTCTTT. It encodes CASSPVVTGANEAFF.

This clone was seen once. This chain connects TRBV19 to TRBJ1-4; D is perhaps TRBD1 (6 bases). CDR3 length: 15 amino acids. V dropped 4 bases and J dropped 2 bases, with 11 bases sitting between them. Germline assignment: CDR1 LNHDA and CDR2 SQIVND (reference sequence). Written as DNA, the CDR3 is TGTGCCAGTAGTAGGGGGGGCGTGACTAATGAAAAACTGTTTTTT. Its protein product is CASSRGGVTNEKLFF.

Written as DNA, the CDR3 is TGTGCCAGCAGCGCCCGGGACAGGGTAACCGGGGCCAACGTCCTGACTTTC. This gives the protein CASSARDRVTGANVLTF. The chain combines TRBV9 with TRBJ2-6; 9 nucleotides agree with TRBD1. The CDR3 extends over 17 amino acids. Germline V CDR1 and CDR2: SGDLS, YYNGEE. V shed 3 bases and J 4 bases; nucleotides not matched to a gene: 8. Complete variable domain (other parts from reference TRBV9 and TRBJ2-6): DSGVTQTPKHLITATGQRVTLRCSPRSGDLSVYWYQQSLDQGLQFLIQYYNGEERAKGNILERFSAQQFPDLHSELNLSSLELGDSALYFCASSARDRVTGANVLTFGAGSRLTVL.

This clone was recorded only once. The chain has TRBV11-3 and TRBJ2-3; D unclear. This CDR3 has 11 amino acids. Deletions cut 7 bases from V and 1 base from J, with 3 bases between. The germline gives CDR1 SGHNT, CDR2 YENEEA. CDR3 sequence: CASTGTDTQYF. CDR3 DNA: TGTGCCAGCACCGGCACAGATACGCAGTATTTT.

CDR3 nucleotide sequence: TGTGCCAGCAGTAATCCGAGAGGAGAGAACACTGAAGCTTTCTTT. As protein: CASSNPRGENTEAFF. The V call is TRBV2, the J call TRBJ1-1; no clear D gene. V lost 5 bases, J lost 1 base, and 14 bases lay in between. CDR3 size: 15 residues. CDR1 is SNHLY, CDR2 FYNNEI, per germline.

This chain links TRBV5-6 with TRBJ2-3, with TRBD2 matching 11 bases. The CDR3 is 17 amino acids. Trimming took 4 bases from V and 0 from J; bases not matched to a gene: 7. Looked up from germline, CDR1 is SGHDT and CDR2 is YYEEEE. The CDR3 DNA follows: TGTGCCAGCAGCACCAAACTAGCGGGGGATAGCACAGATACGCAGTATTTT. Translating gives CASSTKLAGDSTDTQYF.

This clone appeared once. The V and J genes are TRBV5-4 and TRBJ1-6, with 9 bases lining up with TRBD1. This CDR3 is 15 amino acids long. V dropped 0 bases and J dropped 8; count of bases not matched to a gene: 3. Looked up from germline, CDR1 is SGHNT and CDR2 is YYREEE (reference sequence). The CDR3 bases are TGTGCCAGCAGCTTGGTTACAGGGGGCGATTCACCCCTCCACTTT. Protein: CASSLVTGGDSPLHF.

The chain employs TRBV12-5 and TRBJ2-4, with 9 positions matching TRBD1. The V gene end was trimmed by 1 base and the J gene end by 8 bases; junction bases not matched to a gene: 12. The CDR3 is 17 amino acids. Germline V gives CDR1 LGHNT, CDR2 FRNRAP. This CDR3 reads CASGLDLGQGEWDIQYF. DNA for the CDR3: TGTGCTAGTGGTTTGGACCTGGGACAGGGAGAGTGGGACATTCAGTACTTC.

The chain employs TRBV14 and TRBJ1-6; D is unclear. With 0 bases removed from V and 7 bases from J, the gap between germline ends came to 4 bases. Per germline, CDR1 SGHDN and CDR2 FVKESK. CDR3 length: 13 amino acids. The CDR3 nucleotides are TGTGCCAGCAGCCAAGAACGGAATTCACCCCTCCACTTT. Translating it yields CASSQERNSPLHF.

The J gene is TRBJ2-1, the V gene TRBV7-9; no reliable D call. V lost 5 bases to trimming and J lost 2 bases, with 7 bases between them. The CDR3 covers 13 residues. CDR1 is SEHNR, CDR2 FQNEAQ, per germline (reference sequence). The CDR3 region has the DNA TGTGCCAGCAGCCACGAGGCCTACAATGAGCAGTTCTTC. The encoded protein is CASSHEAYNEQFF.

This sequence joins TRBV11-2 and TRBJ2-3; 9 bases map to TRBD1. This CDR3 comprises 16 residues. Germline CDR1 reads SGHAT; CDR2 reads FQNNGV. Trimming took 6 bases from V and 6 from J; bases not matched to a gene: 13. CDR3 coding DNA: TGTGCCAGCAGGAAATTTGACAGGGGGGTTGTTGATACGCAGTATTTT. This encodes CASRKFDRGVVDTQYF.

The genes are TRBV19 and TRBJ2-3; D is undetermined. CDR1 is LNHDA and CDR2 is SQIVND in the germline V gene (reference sequence). The CDR3 extends over 12 amino acids. V gave up 10 bases and J gave up 3 bases, with 11 bases separating them. The CDR3 sequence: CATQPRTDTQYF. The DNA of the CDR3 is TGTGCCACTCAGCCGCGGACAGATACGCAGTATTTT.

This clone was detected once. V gene TRBV30 combines with J gene TRBJ2-3, with a possible D match to TRBD2 (7 bases). The CDR3 has 16 residues. Trimming shortened V by 4 bases and J by 0 bases, and 17 bases separated the two germline ends. Germline assignment: CDR1 GTSNPN and CDR2 SVGIG (reference sequence). The CDR3 DNA follows: TGTGCCTGGAAGGGGGGGAAGTCGGATAGCACAGATACGCAGTATTTT. This sequence encodes CAWKGGKSDSTDTQYF.

This chain connects TRBV29-1 to TRBJ2-7; D uncertain. V was pared by 2 bases and J by 4 bases, with 6 bases between. CDR1 is SQVTM and CDR2 is ANQGSEA in the germline V gene. The CDR3 extends over 11 amino acids. DNA for the CDR3: TGCAGCGTTGAAAAAGAGTACGAGCAGTACTTC. Encoded protein: CSVEKEYEQYF.

The J gene is TRBJ1-1, the V gene TRBV30, with a possible D match to TRBD1 (6 bases). The CDR3 has 15 residues. Trimming took off 1 base at V and 1 base at J, with 13 bases between the two ends. Germline CDR1 reads GTSNPN; CDR2 reads SVGIG (reference sequence). The CDR3 sequence is CAWSAGAGENTEAFF. CDR3 coding DNA: TGTGCCTGGAGTGCCGGTGCAGGGGAGAACACTGAAGCTTTCTTT.

V and J are TRBV19 and TRBJ1-6; 8 bases line up with TRBD1. V lost 9 bases and J lost 13; bases outside the gene matches: 11. The CDR3 runs to 13 residues. Germline V gene data show CDR1 as LNHDA and CDR2 as SQIVND (reference sequence). The chain's CDR3 is CASSSRGLSPLHF. In DNA form, the CDR3 reads TGTGCCAGCAGCTCCAGGGGGCTAAGCCCCCTCCACTTT.

This chain connects TRBV10-3 to TRBJ2-1; the match to TRBD1 covers 8 bases. Trimming at V came to 8 bases and at J to 9 bases, leaving 9 bases not matched to a gene. The CDR3 is made up of 13 amino acids. The germline gives CDR1 ENHRY, CDR2 SYGVKD. The DNA for the CDR3 is TGTGCCATCGGGCCAGGGGGCAAGGGTGAGCAGTTCTTC. This codes for CAIGPGGKGEQFF.

The chain has TRBV19 and TRBJ2-6; no firm D call. The V and J ends lost 3 bases and 0 bases respectively, with 12 bases between them. This CDR3 has 17 amino acids. Germline V gene lookup returns CDR1 LNHDA and CDR2 SQIVND (reference sequence). In DNA form, the CDR3 reads TGTGCCAGTAGTATGGGCTTGAGCTTCTCTGGGGCCAACGTCCTGACTTTC. Protein product: CASSMGLSFSGANVLTF.

This clone has just one count. This rearrangement joins TRBV23-1 to TRBJ2-5; perhaps TRBD2 as D (5 bases). TRBV23-1 is recorded as an ORF, its role being uncertain. V lost 0 bases and J 4 bases, leaving 15 bases between the germline ends. The CDR3 covers 16 residues. The chain's CDR3 is CASSQSKGVKGETQYF. Here the CDR3 DNA reads TGCGCCAGCAGTCAATCGAAGGGAGTTAAGGGAGAGACCCAGTACTTC.

The chain carries TRBV10-3 and TRBJ2-3; 8 bases map to TRBD2. CDR3 size: 19 residues. After removal of 8 bases from V and 6 bases from J, the junction contained 25 bases not matched to a gene. The V gene's germline CDR1 is ENHRY and CDR2 SYGVKD. The CDR3 DNA follows: TGTGCCATCTCACGGGATTCGGGTTATACGGGAGGGCGGGGCGATACGCAGTATTTT. Translation gives CAISRDSGYTGGRGDTQYF.